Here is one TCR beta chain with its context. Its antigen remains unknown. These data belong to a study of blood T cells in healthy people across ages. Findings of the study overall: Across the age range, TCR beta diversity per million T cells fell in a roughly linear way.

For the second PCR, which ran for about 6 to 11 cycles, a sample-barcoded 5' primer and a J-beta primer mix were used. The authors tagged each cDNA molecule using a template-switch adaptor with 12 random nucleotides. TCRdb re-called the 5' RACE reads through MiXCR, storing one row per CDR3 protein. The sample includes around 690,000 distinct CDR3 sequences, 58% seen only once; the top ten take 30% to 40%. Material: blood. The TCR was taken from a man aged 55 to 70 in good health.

As DNA, the CDR3 is TGTGCCAGCAGCCTAAACGCCCCCGGACTCGGTAATTCACCCCTCCACTTT. It encodes CASSLNAPGLGNSPLHF. J is TRBJ1-6 and V is TRBV7-2; D unclear. Between the trimmed V and J ends, which lost 5 bases and 6 bases, there was a span of 20 bases. Germline CDR1 reads SGHTA; CDR2 reads FQGNSA. CDR3 length: 17 residues.